This T cell receptor (beta chain) stems from a study of early T cells in non-severe SARS-CoV-2 infection. Study-wide context: Sequencing used unsorted whole-blood bulk RNA, so chains lack pairing.

This CDR3 comprises 11 residues. Trimming removed 7 bases at V and 10 bases at J, with 13 bases between. This clonotype has ten or more counts. Its antigen is still unknown. cDNA molecules, individually, were tagged with unique molecular identifiers. A single record per CDR3 protein comes from TCRdb applying MiXCR to the 5' RACE reads. The sample yields approximately 33,000 distinct CDR3 sequences, 5.3% seen once. Notes on the study in general: The VDJdb matching leaned toward anti-spike CD8 responses and overlooked private and CD4 specificities.

This TCR was sampled from an adult who was a healthcare worker with PCR-confirmed SARS-CoV-2 infection or an uninfected control (not recorded which). This chain joins TRBV12-3 or TRBV12-4 and TRBJ1-1, with D hard to call. The sequenced material came from whole blood. In DNA form, the CDR3 reads TGTGCCAGCACCCCGGGCAGAGGAGCTTTCTTT. Its translation is CASTPGRGAFF.